Listed below are T cell receptor beta chains from one sample, sequenced in a study of blood T cell repertoires in COVID-19. Clones were sequenced by immunoSEQ multiplex PCR, and TCRdb holds only the in-frame ones, with some missing. The repertoire holds tens of thousands of clones, with nearly 90% as singletons. The source material was peripheral blood. The receptors derive from a man in his fifties with acute or convalescent COVID-19. Each CDR3 is given without its conserved first and last residue. The order of the fields is V gene, CDR3 protein.

TRBV2,ASRAGTSDETQY
TRBV20-1,SARASREQY
TRBV2,ASSVEGSGTDTQY
TRBV30,AWNTGGAYEQY
TRBV20-1,SAARDSRTD
TRBV30,AWSVPGVGNQPQH
TRBV19,ASSRASGTYNEQF
TRBV27,ASSLMASGIGDTQY
TRBV18,ASSPAGMNTEAF
TRBV10-2,ASSSSGRMNEQF
TRBV5-1,ASSLRSGAGTYEQY
TRBV11-3,ASSLEAGRGQPQH
TRBV5-1,ASSLGDRGLAVAF
TRBV4-3,ASSRAGTGNTYGYT
TRBV6-5,ASSLRETQY
TRBV2,ASSVGGGPR
TRBV28,ASRPGRAGYGYT
TRBV5-1,ASSLLGSGGGGETQY
TRBV28,ASSATGGLYNSPLH
TRBV2,ASSWASGREWETQY
TRBV28,ASSPLSSASRLSTDTQY
TRBV7-6,ASSLGQGAAYEQY
TRBV27,ASSSLRVRGTEAF
TRBV7-9,ASSKLAGLLETQY
TRBV7-2,ASSSPPPGLIPYEQY
TRBV7-9,ASSLGRLQETQY
TRBV5-1,ASSLAPGGGTDTQY
TRBV6-2/TRBV6-3,ASSWVRGSTDTQY
TRBV9,ASSVVEKVQGGPSNQPQH
TRBV6-4,ASSVSGFRANEQF
TRBV4-3,ASSLGPGNTIY
TRBV18,ASSPSGRQGRLNYGYT
TRBV29-1,SVAGINQPQH
TRBV24-1,ATSDSGQGNYGYT
TRBV7-9,ASLAASGRALGNEQF
TRBV5-5,ASGGQGAYGYT